What follows are 18 T cell receptor beta chains derived from one specimen sequenced in a study of CXCR3-negative and CXCR3-positive naive CD8 T cells. Preparation of TRB cDNA libraries relied on 5' RACE carrying UMI labels. TCRdb processed the 5' RACE reads again and assigns one entry to each CDR3 protein, with no DNA. This repertoire includes roughly 89,000 distinct CDR3 sequences. Sequencing input: naive CXCR3- CD8+ T cells from blood. Subset here: CD45RO-CCR7+CD27+CD95- naive CD8+ T cells lacking CXCR3 (TNR3-). The source is a human donor in good health. Some clones in this sample may be carry-over from other donors' samples.

The CDR3 loop is CASSLAVGQGHEQFF. The V and J genes are TRBV7-9 and TRBJ2-1; TCRdb designates TRBD1, a call that cannot be tested without DNA. The CDR3 has 15 residues. CDR1 and CDR2 from the germline V gene are SEHNR and FQNEAQ (reference sequence). Filled out from reference TRBV7-9 and TRBJ2-1, the complete variable domain reads DTGVSQNPRHKITKRGQNVTFRCDPISEHNRLYWYRQTLGQGPEFLTYFQNEAQLEKSRLLSDRFSAERPKGSFSTLEIQRTEQGDSAMYLCASSLAVGQGHEQFFGPGTRLTVL.

V is TRBV30 and J is TRBJ1-6. The CDR3 is 13 residues long. Per the germline V gene, CDR1 is GTSNPN and CDR2 is SVGIG (reference sequence). The CDR3 here is CAWSAVYNSPLHF.

The V call is TRBV4-1, the J call TRBJ1-1. Germline V CDR1 and CDR2: MGHRA, YSYEKL. This CDR3 has 13 amino acids. The CDR3 sequence is CASSQEGFAEAFF.

This rearrangement joins TRBV6-4 to TRBJ1-2; TCRdb's assignment of TRBD1 cannot be checked, as there is no DNA. CDR1 and CDR2 (germline): MRHNA, SNTAGT. The CDR3 contains 14 residues. CDR3 sequence reads: CASSPADRGYGYTF.

V gene TRBV6-1 combines with J gene TRBJ2-3; no DNA is available, so the TRBD2 call from TCRdb remains unchecked. The CDR3 has 14 residues. Germline V lookup: CDR1 MNHNS, CDR2 SASEGT. CDR3 residues: CASRDPLLTDTQYF.

The rearrangement links TRBV29-1 to TRBJ1-1. Germline CDR1 and CDR2: SQVTM and ANQGSEA. CDR3 length: 12 amino acids. The CDR3 spells CSVESGRTEAFF.

This chain uses TRBV5-1 with TRBJ1-1; TCRdb's D gene call, TRBD1, goes unchecked for lack of DNA. CDR1 and CDR2 from the germline V gene are SGHRS and YFSETQ. This CDR3 is built from 15 residues. Here the CDR3 reads CASSIRQGADTEAFF.

The gene calls are TRBV28 and TRBJ2-1; TCRdb's assignment of TRBD1 cannot be checked, as there is no DNA. The CDR3 is made up of 14 amino acids. Germline CDR1 is MDHEN and CDR2 is SYDVKM. CDR3 sequence: CASSLGASYNEQFF.

The rearrangement links TRBV4-1 to TRBJ2-1; lacking DNA, the TRBD1 call made by TCRdb goes unchecked. The germline V gene encodes CDR1 MGHRA and CDR2 YSYEKL. The CDR3 covers 13 residues. CDR3 residues: CASSTRSGNEQFF.

This chain connects TRBV7-6 to TRBJ2-1. This CDR3 contains 15 residues. Germline V lookup: CDR1 SGHVS, CDR2 FNYEAQ. CDR3 protein: CASSLEAGPYNEQFF.

This chain connects TRBV21-1 to TRBJ1-1. TRBV21-1 constitutes a pseudogene. This CDR3 region has 14 residues. CDR3 loop: CASSKPWRDTEAFF.

The rearrangement uses TRBV10-3 and TRBJ2-7; the TRBD2 assignment by TCRdb is unverifiable without DNA. CDR3 length: 17 amino acids. Germline V lookup: CDR1 ENHRY, CDR2 SYGVKD. CDR3 in amino acids: CAISELGLAGNDYEQYF.

The chain is built from TRBV29-1 and TRBJ1-2. There are 13 residues in the CDR3. The germline CDR1 and CDR2 sequences are SQVTM and ANQGSEA. CDR3: CSVEEDTNYGYTF.

The chain uses TRBV29-1 and TRBJ2-1; there is no DNA to check the TCRdb D call of TRBD1. Germline V gives CDR1 SQVTM, CDR2 ANQGSEA. The CDR3 covers 16 residues. The CDR3 sequence is CSVESHDRLTYNEQFF.

The V call is TRBV5-6, the J call TRBJ1-1; the D call from TCRdb, TRBD1, cannot be confirmed without DNA. Germline CDR1 is SGHDT and CDR2 is YYEEEE. This CDR3 contains 14 residues. CDR3 amino acids: CASSFGTGNTEAFF.

The rearrangement joins TRBV28 to TRBJ2-3; TCRdb picks TRBD2, but there is no DNA to check that call. Germline-derived CDR1 and CDR2 are MDHEN and SYDVKM. CDR3 length equals 16 residues. CDR3 amino acids: CASSYVGGRGTDTQYF.

The chain links TRBV25-1 to TRBJ1-1; TCRdb picks TRBD1, but there is no DNA to check that call. Germline loops: CDR1 MGHDK, CDR2 SYGVNS. This CDR3 is built from 14 residues. The chain's CDR3 is CASSEYRGDTEAFF. Full variable domain (missing parts from reference TRBV25-1 and TRBJ1-1): EADIYQTPRYLVIGTGKKITLECSQTMGHDKMYWYQQDPGMELHLIHYSYGVNSTEKGDLSSESTVSRIRTEHFPLTLESARPSHTSQYLCASSEYRGDTEAFFGQGTRLTVV.

This chain's CDR3 is CASSEEPGRAPEQFF. V is TRBV25-1 and J is TRBJ2-1; lacking DNA, the TRBD1 call made by TCRdb goes unchecked. The germline gives CDR1 MGHDK, CDR2 SYGVNS. The CDR3 covers 15 residues. Variable domain in full (rest from reference TRBV25-1 and TRBJ2-1): EADIYQTPRYLVIGTGKKITLECSQTMGHDKMYWYQQDPGMELHLIHYSYGVNSTEKGDLSSESTVSRIRTEHFPLTLESARPSHTSQYLCASSEEPGRAPEQFFGPGTRLTVL.